These 9 T cell receptor beta chains came from one sample sequenced in a study of T cells after yellow fever vaccination. TCRdb used MiXCR to reprocess the 5' RACE reads, holding one entry per CDR3 protein. The sample has approximately 340,000 distinct CDR3 sequences; more than 8.5% are singletons. Sequencing used PBMCs, obtained on the day of the first yellow fever vaccination. Every receptor here comes from a man aged 18 to 30 who received the YFV17D yellow fever vaccine.

At least ten counts were recorded for this clonotype. V gene TRBV5-1 combines with J gene TRBJ2-7; no reliable D call. This CDR3 comprises 10 residues. The germline gives CDR1 SGHRS, CDR2 YFSETQ. V gave up 7 bases and J gave up 11 bases, with 13 bases separating them. This CDR3 reads CASLRVVEYV. The CDR3, as DNA: TGCGCCAGCTTGCGAGTAGTGGAGTACGTC.

In this sample, this clonotype turned up a few times. V and J are TRBV4-3 and TRBJ1-2; D unclear. Germline CDR1 and CDR2: LGHNA and YSLEER. Trimming removed 0 bases at V and 1 base at J, with 6 bases between. The CDR3 covers 14 residues. CDR3 in amino acids: CASSQDSINYGYTF. The CDR3 DNA sequence: TGCGCCAGCAGCCAAGATAGCATTAACTATGGCTACACCTTC.

This clonotype was found a few times. V is TRBV30 and J is TRBJ2-2; the match to TRBD2 covers 8 bases. Trimming took 8 bases from V and 3 from J; bases not matched to a gene: 8. The CDR3 has 14 residues. Germline values: CDR1 GTSNPN, CDR2 SVGIG (reference sequence). The CDR3 DNA reads as TGTGCCCTGGAGGGGCGGGGGGACACCGGGGAGCTGTTTTTT. As protein: CALEGRGDTGELFF.

Ten or more counts support this clonotype. This sequence joins TRBV7-2 and TRBJ2-7; D is unresolved. Germline lookup yields CDR1 SGHTA and CDR2 FQGNSA. The CDR3 runs to 13 residues. Trimming left V 1 base short and J 6 bases short, with 10 bases between. DNA of the CDR3: TGTGCCAGCAGCTTAGGTTTGGATACCGAGCAGTACGTC. Translation gives CASSLGLDTEQYV.

A few counts support this clonotype. The chain links TRBV6-6 to TRBJ2-1; D remains unclear. This CDR3 spans 13 amino acids. The V end lost 5 bases, the J end lost 6 bases, and 11 bases lay between the germline ends. CDR1 MNHNY and CDR2 SVGAGI come from the germline V gene (reference sequence). For the CDR3, the DNA is TGTGCCAGCAGTACCCCGAGTGTCAATGAGCAGTTCTTC. This sequence encodes CASSTPSVNEQFF.

This clonotype was found a few times. The chain combines TRBV28 with TRBJ2-3, with TRBD2 matching over 7 bases. CDR1 is MDHEN, CDR2 SYDVKM, per germline. The CDR3 is 16 residues long. V gave up 7 bases and J gave up 0 bases; unmatched junction bases: 10. The CDR3 nucleotides read TGTGCCAGCACCCTACCGGGGGGATCTAGCACAGATACGCAGTATTTT. Protein sequence: CASTLPGGSSTDTQYF.

A few counts support this clonotype. The J gene is TRBJ2-1, the V gene TRBV7-9, with D possibly called TRBD1 or TRBD2 (6 bases each). With 1 base removed from V and 2 bases from J, the gap between germline ends came to 12 bases. Per the germline V gene, CDR1 is SEHNR and CDR2 is FQNEAQ (reference sequence). CDR3 length: 16 residues. CDR3 in DNA: TGTGCCAGCAGCTTAGTGGGGGGCGGGCCCTACAATGAGCAGTTCTTC. Its protein product is CASSLVGGGPYNEQFF. Full variable domain (outside the CDR3, taken from reference TRBV7-9 and TRBJ2-1): DTGVSQNPRHKITKRGQNVTFRCDPISEHNRLYWYRQTLGQGPEFLTYFQNEAQLEKSRLLSDRFSAERPKGSFSTLEIQRTEQGDSAMYLCASSLVGGGPYNEQFFGPGTRLTVL.

This clonotype has a count of ten or more. The chain combines TRBV13 with TRBJ1-2; no clear D. This CDR3 has 15 amino acids. Germline lookup yields CDR1 PRHDT and CDR2 FYEKMQ (reference sequence). Trimming left V 5 bases short and J 4 bases short, with 17 bases between. CDR3 coding DNA: TGTGCCAGCAGCCAATTTCCAGGTTTTAGCTATGGCTACACCTTC. It is translated as CASSQFPGFSYGYTF.

This clonotype has just one count. This sequence joins TRBV4-2 and TRBJ2-1; D may be TRBD2 (6 bases). Trimming stripped 9 bases from V and 5 bases from J, with 17 bases between. The CDR3 is 14 residues long. Germline CDR1 and CDR2: LGHNA and YNFKEQ. This chain's CDR3 is CARGPEGRHNEQFF. The CDR3 bases are TGTGCCAGGGGCCCGGAGGGACGGCACAATGAGCAGTTCTTC.